This entry features one T cell receptor (beta chain) sequence. CDR1 and CDR2 (germline): LNHNV, YYDKDF (reference sequence). This CDR3 is built from 14 residues. Only in-frame clones appear in the TCRdb table, and some are missing; sequencing was by immunoSEQ multiplex PCR. The sample records about 20,000 clones, roughly 90% being singletons. The source of the sample is a study of blood T cell repertoires in COVID-19. Material: peripheral blood. This chain connects TRBV15 to TRBJ1-4; 9 bases are a match to TRBD1. The source of this sequence is a human donor in a cohort sampled during active COVID-19. Here the CDR3 reads CATSAGQGEEKLFF. The CDR3, as DNA: TGTGCTACATCGGCGGGACAGGGTGAGGAAAAACTGTTTTTT.